The T cell receptor (beta chain) described here comes from a study of siplizumab effects on memory and regulatory T cells. Germline V gives CDR1 MNHNY, CDR2 SVGAGI (reference sequence). The CDR3 loop spans 10 amino acids. V was trimmed by 4 bases and J by 14 bases, leaving 6 bases between them. Study-level points and caveats: Fewer alloreactive sequences mapped to unstimulated CD4+ memory cells under siplizumab. Unstimulated naive T cells seemed to show more diversity than memory cells did, and they also seemed to be among the major contributors to the alloresponse. Siplizumab cultures yielded proliferating Tregs whose suppressive function was not confirmed.

This clone has a single count. The antigen is unknown. The repertoire was sequenced with immunoSEQ multiplex PCR; TCRdb's copy has only in-frame clones and lacks some. In the table there are some 100,000 clones, about 95% of which are singletons. The sequenced sample was non-Treg CD4+ T cells sorted from blood. V gene TRBV6-6 combines with J gene TRBJ2-6, with D maybe TRBD2 (5 bases). This receptor was identified in a human donor in good health. The CDR3 reads CASSSGILTF. DNA of the CDR3: TGTGCCAGCAGTTCCGGGATCCTGACTTTC.